The clone carrying this TCR beta chain was observed at least ten times. Its target is not known. Germline V lookup: CDR1 MNHEY, CDR2 SMNVEV (reference sequence). CDR3 length: 13 amino acids. Trimming took off 8 bases at V and 2 bases at J, with 10 bases between the two ends. Alpha and beta constant-region primers primed reverse transcription of approximately 0.55 ug RNA. Alpha and beta chain libraries were made separately by chain-specific third strand synthesis with multiplexing indices. TCRdb re-analysed the 5' RACE reads in MiXCR, keeping a single row per CDR3 protein. Of roughly 20,000 distinct CDR3 sequences in the sample, 10% were seen once. The data belong to a study of HIV-infected patients and healthy controls. Study-wide findings and caveats: CMV-associated CDR3s mostly grew nonsignificantly during therapy, while HIV-associated CDR3s declined significantly. Donor HLA types were not determined in the study. In healthy controls, MAIT alpha CDR3s were common; in HIV+ repertoires, severely depleted.

The repertoire came from unfractionated whole blood and reflected all unsorted peripheral T cells. The chain employs TRBV27 and TRBJ2-1; either TRBD1 or TRBD2 may fit D (5 bases each). The receptor's source is an adult in good health. The sample taken for sequencing was blood. The CDR3 DNA reads TGTGCCAGCCACGGGACGGCCTACAATGAGCAGTTCTTC. This sequence encodes CASHGTAYNEQFF.